Each of the 30 T cell receptor beta chains below was sequenced from the same sample in a study of T cells in Graves' hyperthyroidism and ophthalmopathy. Amplification of TCR beta CDR3 regions used RNA as the template. During a first-round RT-PCR of the TCR CDR3, the HTBI primer set was used. TCRdb itself ran the multiplex PCR reads through MiXCR, one entry per CDR3 protein. The sample includes about 640,000 distinct CDR3 sequences, roughly 15% of them seen just once. The sequencing input was blood. The origin of the receptors is a woman aged 45-59 years with Graves' ophthalmopathy.

This clonotype came up many times. The chain uses TRBV11-3 and TRBJ2-5; 14 nucleotides agree with TRBD2. Germline CDR1 SGHNT, CDR2 YENEEA. V lost 4 bases, J lost 5 bases, and 12 bases stayed unmatched. CDR3 length: 18 amino acids. The CDR3 nucleotides are TGTGCCAGCAGCTCCTCCGGGACTAGCGGGAGCACTTGGGAGACCCAGTACTTC. Translation gives CASSSSGTSGSTWETQYF.

Concerning this clonotype: An end of the junction differs from the germline gene, which may be a read error. This chain links TRBV28 with TRBJ1-2; D not resolved. From germline, CDR1 is MDHEN and CDR2 SYDVKM. The CDR3 covers 10 residues. CDR3 sequence: CGSSNYGYTF. DNA for the CDR3: TGCGGGTCTTCTAACTATGGCTACACCTTC.

This clonotype was counted a few times. V and J are TRBV18 and TRBJ2-1, with unresolved D. The CDR3 is 14 amino acids. Germline V gene sequence: CDR1 KGHSH, CDR2 LQKENI. Trimming stripped 5 bases from V and 9 bases from J, with 17 bases between. CDR3 nucleotide sequence: TGTGCCAGCTCATCCCTAGACGGCGGCCCTGAGCAGTTCTTC. This encodes CASSSLDGGPEQFF. The whole variable domain, filled in from reference TRBV18 and TRBJ2-1, reads NAGVMQNPRHLVRRRGQEARLRCSPMKGHSHVYWYRQLPEEGLKFMVYLQKENIIDESGMPKERFSAEFPKEGPSILRIQQVVRGDSAAYFCASSSLDGGPEQFFGPGTRLTVL.

This clonotype has ten or more counts. This chain joins TRBV28 and TRBJ2-3; D uncertain. The germline V gene has CDR1 MDHEN and CDR2 SYDVKM. The V end was cut by 2 bases, the J end by 4 bases, with 10 bases between. The CDR3 totals 14 residues. The CDR3 loop reads CASSLSAAADTQYF. CDR3 DNA sequence: TGTGCCAGCAGTTTAAGTGCAGCAGCAGATACGCAGTATTTT.

The V call is TRBV20-1, the J call TRBJ2-7; D gene ambiguous. V lost 5 bases and J lost 5, with 19 bases in between. This CDR3 has 14 amino acids. Germline V gene data show CDR1 as DFQATT and CDR2 as SNEGSKA (reference sequence). The CDR3 DNA reads as TGCAGTGCTGCGCGTGAGGCTATAAAAAACGAGCAGTACTTC. Translating gives CSAAREAIKNEQYF.

This clonotype was picked up many times. Written as DNA, the CDR3 is TGCAGTGCTAGGAGGGACCTTGGCACTGAAGCTTTCTTT. Translation: CSARRDLGTEAFF. The genes are TRBV20-1 and TRBJ1-1; a weak D match, TRBD1 (5 bases). The CDR3 extends over 13 amino acids. V lost 3 bases, J lost 4 bases, and 12 bases lay in between. The V gene's germline CDR1 is DFQATT and CDR2 SNEGSKA (reference sequence).

The genes are TRBV7-6 and TRBJ1-3; the D is unclear. Looked up from germline, CDR1 is SGHVS and CDR2 is FNYEAQ. The CDR3 runs to 15 residues. V shed 5 bases and J shed 0 bases, with 11 bases lying between them. The CDR3 is CASSRTEHSGNTIYF. In nucleotides, the CDR3 is TGTGCCAGCAGCCGCACGGAACACTCTGGAAACACCATATATTTT.

This clonotype was picked up a small number of times. The chain uses TRBV20-1 and TRBJ2-1; no firm D call. This CDR3 is built from 12 residues. Germline V gene sequence: CDR1 DFQATT, CDR2 SNEGSKA (reference sequence). The V gene lost 3 bases and the J gene lost 7 bases, with 10 bases spanning the gap. CDR3 bases: TGCAGTGCTAGTCCAGGCCCGAATGAGCAGTTCTTC. Protein product: CSASPGPNEQFF.

This clonotype was counted ten times or more. This chain connects TRBV3-1 to TRBJ2-1, with no clear D. Germline CDR1 LGHDT, CDR2 YNNKEL (reference sequence). The CDR3 spans 13 residues. The V gene lost 0 bases and the J gene lost 11 bases, with 11 bases spanning the gap. CDR3 DNA: TGTGCCAGCAGCCAAGATCTGCCCGCCAAGCAGTTCTTC. Protein sequence: CASSQDLPAKQFF.

This clonotype occurred many times. This chain connects TRBV4-1 to TRBJ2-1; tentative D call: TRBD2 (6 bases). Germline values: CDR1 MGHRA, CDR2 YSYEKL. This CDR3 contains 18 residues. The ends were cut back, 0 bases at V and 4 bases at J, with 19 bases in the middle. The CDR3 DNA is TGCGCCAGCAGCCAAGATCCCAATTGGGGCGGGGCATACAATGAGCAGTTCTTC. Translation: CASSQDPNWGGAYNEQFF.

In its sample, this clonotype was seen a few times. The chain uses TRBV5-1 and TRBJ2-7; a weak D match, TRBD1 (6 bases). This CDR3 region has 15 residues. Germline loops: CDR1 SGHRS, CDR2 YFSETQ. Trimming stripped 0 bases from V and 2 bases from J, with 12 bases between. The CDR3 coding sequence is TGCGCCAGCAGCTTGGGGACAGCGAAGACCTACGAGCAGTACTTC. This sequence encodes CASSLGTAKTYEQYF.

This clonotype was found many times. The rearrangement links TRBV7-3 to TRBJ2-7; no reliable D call. This CDR3 contains 13 residues. Trimming left V 5 bases short and J 6 bases short, with 14 bases between. From germline, CDR1 is SGHTA and CDR2 FQGTGA. The chain's CDR3 is CASSPSPPREQYF. CDR3 coding DNA: TGTGCCAGCAGCCCCTCACCCCCGCGCGAGCAGTACTTC.

This clonotype was seen repeatedly, ten times or more. The chain recombines TRBV29-1 with TRBJ2-2; TRBD1 matches at 9 bases. Germline trimming cut 7 bases from V and 3 bases from J; bases unmatched to any gene: 6. The CDR3 totals 14 residues. Germline V CDR1 and CDR2: SQVTM, ANQGSEA. CDR3 nucleotides: TGCAGCGCCAACAGGGGGCTGGACACCGGGGAGCTGTTTTTT. This gives the protein CSANRGLDTGELFF.

This clonotype has ten or more counts. V and J are TRBV20-1 and TRBJ1-1, with 7 nucleotides matching TRBD1. Trimming at V came to 2 bases and at J to 5 bases, leaving 8 bases not matched to a gene. Germline CDR1 DFQATT, CDR2 SNEGSKA (reference sequence). The CDR3 spans 14 residues. CDR3 in amino acids: CSARITGVGTEAFF. CDR3 nucleotides: TGCAGTGCTAGAATAACAGGGGTAGGGACTGAAGCTTTCTTT.

This clonotype was recorded many times. The gene calls are TRBV5-1 and TRBJ2-7, with 7 bases lining up with TRBD2. The CDR3 consists of 16 residues. The germline gives CDR1 SGHRS, CDR2 YFSETQ. V gave up 0 bases and J gave up 2 bases; unmatched junction bases: 8. The CDR3 reads CASSLAAVAGTYEQYF. CDR3 in DNA: TGCGCCAGCAGCTTGGCAGCGGTAGCGGGCACCTACGAGCAGTACTTC.

The chain links TRBV11-2 to TRBJ2-5; TRBD2 might be the D (5 bases). The CDR3 length is 15 residues. Trimming shortened V by 5 bases and J by 0 bases, and 13 bases separated the two germline ends. Looked up from germline, CDR1 is SGHAT and CDR2 is FQNNGV. DNA of the CDR3: TGTGCCAGCAGCCAGGACGGGAACTACCAAGAGACCCAGTACTTC. Its protein product is CASSQDGNYQETQYF.

At least ten counts were recorded for this clonotype. This chain connects TRBV5-1 to TRBJ2-3; 8 positions agree with TRBD1. Germline lookup yields CDR1 SGHRS and CDR2 YFSETQ. There are 15 residues in the CDR3. The trim removed 0 bases at V and 3 bases at J, leaving 3 bases unmatched. The CDR3 sequence: CASSLDRGVTDTQYF. In DNA form, the CDR3 reads TGCGCCAGCAGCTTGGACAGGGGGGTTACAGATACGCAGTATTTT.

The chain recombines TRBV7-2 with TRBJ2-7; 8 nucleotides line up with TRBD2. The germline gives CDR1 SGHTA, CDR2 FQGNSA. V dropped 6 bases and J dropped 1; count of bases not matched to a gene: 8. This CDR3 comprises 15 residues. CDR3 DNA sequence: TGTGCCAGCAGTAGTAGCCGGGGGGGATCCTACGAGCAGTACTTC. It encodes CASSSSRGGSYEQYF.

This sequence joins TRBV2 and TRBJ1-1; tentatively, D is TRBD1 (5 bases). The V and J ends lost 6 bases and 1 base respectively, with 15 bases between them. Looked up from germline, CDR1 is SNHLY and CDR2 is FYNNEI. This CDR3 spans 15 amino acids. The CDR3 reads CASSPGLQTNTEAFF. The CDR3 nucleotides read TGTGCCAGCAGCCCGGGACTCCAAACGAACACTGAAGCTTTCTTT.

This clonotype has only a few counts. The chain recombines TRBV20-1 with TRBJ2-7; D might be TRBD2 (6 bases). The V end was cut by 3 bases, the J end by 4 bases, with 22 bases between. The CDR3 loop spans 16 amino acids. CDR1 is DFQATT and CDR2 is SNEGSKA in the germline V gene (reference sequence). CDR3 loop: CSASGGSERTTYEQYF. The CDR3 DNA is TGCAGTGCTAGTGGGGGGTCTGAACGGACTACTTACGAGCAGTACTTC.

The CDR3 nucleotides are TGCGCCAGCAGCCAAGGTTGGGGCGACGCATACACCATATATTTT. It yields the protein CASSQGWGDAYTIYF. The rearrangement uses TRBV4-3 and TRBJ1-3; D is perhaps TRBD1 (5 bases). CDR1 and CDR2 from the germline V gene are LGHNA and YSLEER. The CDR3 extends over 15 amino acids. Trimming shortened V by 1 base and J by 8 bases, and 15 bases separated the two germline ends.

This clonotype appeared a few times. A much larger clone lies one base from this, so it may be a read error. Here the CDR3 omits its conserved ending phenylalanine or tryptophan, so a read error is the likely source. The genes are TRBV18 and TRBJ2-1; D gene ambiguous. Germline lookup yields CDR1 KGHSH and CDR2 LQKENI. The CDR3 contains 15 residues. The germline V and J ends were trimmed by 2 bases and 5 bases, with 13 bases remaining between them. The CDR3 bases are TGTGCCAGCTCACCAAGTGCCCTATCTAACAATGAGCAGTTCCTC. Protein product: CASSPSALSNNEQFL.

The V gene is TRBV6-2 or TRBV6-3, the J gene TRBJ1-4; tentatively, D is TRBD1 (6 bases). The CDR3 extends over 15 amino acids. Germline loops: CDR1 MNHEY, CDR2 SVGEGT. The V end was cut by 4 bases, the J end by 6 bases, with 15 bases between. The CDR3 region is CASSLGAGDYEKLFF. CDR3 sequence (DNA): TGTGCCAGCAGTTTGGGGGCAGGAGACTATGAAAAACTGTTTTTT.

This clonotype was observed a handful of times. The chain is built from TRBV10-3 and TRBJ1-5; D ambiguous. Germline-derived CDR1 and CDR2 are ENHRY and SYGVKD. The V end was cut by 0 bases, the J end by 7 bases, with 16 bases between. CDR3 length equals 16 residues. The CDR3 bases are TGTGCCATCAGTGAGTCGGATTTGTTGGATTTCCAGCCCCAGCATTTT. Its translation: CAISESDLLDFQPQHF.

The rearrangement joins TRBV4-1 to TRBJ1-2, with D possibly TRBD1 on 6 matching bases. The V gene's germline CDR1 is MGHRA and CDR2 YSYEKL. This CDR3 is built from 16 residues. V shed 4 bases and J shed 4 bases, with 19 bases lying between them. CDR3 region: CASSPLPFDRTYGYTF. The CDR3 coding sequence is TGCGCCAGCAGCCCACTCCCCTTTGACAGGACCTATGGCTACACCTTC.

At least ten counts were recorded for this clonotype. The chain uses TRBV2 and TRBJ1-5; tentatively, D is TRBD1 (5 bases). This CDR3 is built from 13 residues. Germline CDR1 is SNHLY and CDR2 is FYNNEI. Trimming shortened V by 6 bases and J by 5 bases, and 11 bases separated the two germline ends. The CDR3 coding sequence is TGTGCCAGCAGCACAGGTCTGGATCAGCCCCAGCATTTT. Amino acid sequence: CASSTGLDQPQHF.

The V and J genes are TRBV6-1 and TRBJ2-4, with D possibly being TRBD1 (5 bases). The V and J ends lost 7 bases and 3 bases respectively, with 13 bases between them. Germline CDR1 and CDR2: MNHNS and SASEGT. This CDR3 comprises 14 residues. The CDR3 spells CASTLDRFKNIQYF. The CDR3 DNA is TGTGCCAGCACCCTTGACAGATTCAAAAACATTCAGTACTTC.

Only a few counts were recorded for this clonotype. This chain links TRBV6-2 or TRBV6-3 with TRBJ2-7, with unresolved D. Germline V gene lookup returns CDR1 MNHEY and CDR2 SVGEGT. This CDR3 has 12 residues. Trimming removed 5 bases from V and 3 bases from J, with 8 bases in between. CDR3 bases: TGTGCCAGCAGTCCGAGTCTCTACGAGCAGTACTTC. It specifies CASSPSLYEQYF.

The chain couples TRBV29-1 to TRBJ2-7, with 13 bases fitting TRBD2. The CDR3 consists of 14 residues. After removal of 4 bases from V and 4 bases from J, the junction contained 4 bases not matched to a gene. Germline V CDR1 and CDR2: SQVTM, ANQGSEA. As DNA, the CDR3 is TGCAGCGTTGGGGGGACTAGCGGGAATTACGAGCAGTACTTC. It yields the protein CSVGGTSGNYEQYF.

This clonotype was seen repeatedly, ten times or more. The rearrangement links TRBV30 to TRBJ2-2, with 9 bases lining up with TRBD2. The germline CDR1 and CDR2 sequences are GTSNPN and SVGIG (reference sequence). The V and J ends lost 4 bases and 1 base, in that order; junction bases with no gene match: 4. The CDR3 contains 15 residues. The DNA for the CDR3 is TGTGCCTGGATAGAAGCGGGAGGGAACACCGGGGAGCTGTTTTTT. Translated, it gives CAWIEAGGNTGELFF.